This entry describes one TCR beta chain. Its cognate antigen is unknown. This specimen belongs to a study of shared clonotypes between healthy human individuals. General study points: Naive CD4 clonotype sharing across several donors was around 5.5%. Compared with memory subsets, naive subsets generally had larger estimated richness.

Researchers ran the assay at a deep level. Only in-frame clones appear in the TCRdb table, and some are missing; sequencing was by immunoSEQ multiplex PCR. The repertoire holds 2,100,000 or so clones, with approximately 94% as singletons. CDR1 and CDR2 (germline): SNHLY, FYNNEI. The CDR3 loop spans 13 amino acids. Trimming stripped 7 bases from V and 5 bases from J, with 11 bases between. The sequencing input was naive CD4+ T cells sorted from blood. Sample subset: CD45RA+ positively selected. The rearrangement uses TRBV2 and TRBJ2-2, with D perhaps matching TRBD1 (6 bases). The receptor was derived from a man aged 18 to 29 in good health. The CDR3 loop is CASNRAETGELFF. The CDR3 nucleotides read TGTGCCAGCAACAGGGCGGAGACCGGGGAGCTGTTTTTT.